The rows below give T cell receptor beta chains drawn from one sample of a study of CD8 T cells in ankylosing spondylitis. One entry per CDR3 protein results from TCRdb running MiXCR on the 5' RACE reads. The table lists 350,000 to 550,000 distinct CDR3 sequences, roughly 26% of them singletons. Specimen: blood, either unsorted or a sorted T cell fraction (not recorded which). The receptors shown here come from a male donor with ankylosing spondylitis. CDR3s include the opening cysteine and the closing phenylalanine or tryptophan.

v_call: TRBV20-1; cdr3_aa: CSASLLAAGSYEQYF
v_call: TRBV7-9; cdr3_aa: CASSLGVPGSYEQYF
v_call: TRBV14; cdr3_aa: CASSLAGDHYEQYF
v_call: TRBV5-1; cdr3_aa: CASSLDSPGNTIYF
v_call: TRBV24-1; cdr3_aa: CATSDLHGTQETQYF
v_call: TRBV5-5; cdr3_aa: CASSLLMTSGANVLTF
v_call: TRBV5-1; cdr3_aa: CASSFLVTTEAFF
v_call: TRBV24-1; cdr3_aa: CATSGASGRRYNEQFF
v_call: TRBV9; cdr3_aa: CASSTTRLGGEQFF
v_call: TRBV29-1; cdr3_aa: CSVEGYSTDTQYF
v_call: TRBV2; cdr3_aa: CASSDLRGGTNEKLFF
v_call: TRBV4-2; cdr3_aa: CASSQVVEQDGEQFF
v_call: TRBV5-1; cdr3_aa: CASSLEFGTSGSNEQFF
v_call: TRBV24-1; cdr3_aa: CATSGGFGNTIYF
v_call: TRBV7-9; cdr3_aa: CASSLNPGPYEQYF
v_call: TRBV5-1; cdr3_aa: CASSLGLAGGEQETQYF
v_call: TRBV24-1; cdr3_aa: CATSDPNGRGAHNEQFF
v_call: TRBV28; cdr3_aa: CASSFEQRSYGYTF
v_call: TRBV12-3/TRBV12-4; cdr3_aa: CASSPRAAGGETQYF
v_call: TRBV3-1; cdr3_aa: CASSQDRRQRAEETQYF
v_call: TRBV12-3/TRBV12-4; cdr3_aa: CASGTSAYNEQFF
v_call: TRBV20-1; cdr3_aa: CSASPLGLEQYF
v_call: TRBV7-2; cdr3_aa: CASSSGTSGPQETQYF
v_call: TRBV11-2; cdr3_aa: CASSPQGYGNQPQHF
v_call: TRBV6-2/TRBV6-3; cdr3_aa: CASSPIRQPQHF
v_call: TRBV12-3/TRBV12-4; cdr3_aa: CASSLMGTSNTGELFF
v_call: TRBV10-3; cdr3_aa: CAISESQGHYGYTF
v_call: TRBV4-2; cdr3_aa: CASSQYPGLAGYNEQFF
v_call: TRBV24-1; cdr3_aa: CATSDPLRDRDLWGRRAFF
v_call: TRBV10-2; cdr3_aa: CASSESASGRKQFF
v_call: TRBV5-1; cdr3_aa: CASSLGGGASNYGYTF
v_call: TRBV5-1; cdr3_aa: CASRTGTGTEAFF
v_call: TRBV21-1; cdr3_aa: CASSKRIRGENTIYF
v_call: TRBV20-1; cdr3_aa: CSAPGLAVDTQYF
v_call: TRBV20-1; cdr3_aa: CSPAGTGIEKLFF
v_call: TRBV10-3; cdr3_aa: CAIMGQGYNEQFF
v_call: TRBV5-1; cdr3_aa: CASSLDSNQETQYF
v_call: TRBV12-3/TRBV12-4; cdr3_aa: CASSRDRYQETQYF
v_call: TRBV12-3/TRBV12-4; cdr3_aa: CASKAGTYNEQFF
v_call: TRBV4-1; cdr3_aa: CASSQGTSGRTKNIQYF